Below, 20 T cell receptor beta chains from the same sample are listed, as sequenced in a study of CXCR3-negative and CXCR3-positive naive CD8 T cells. 5' RACE with UMI labels generated the TRB cDNA libraries. TCRdb re-called the 5' RACE reads and gives one entry per CDR3 protein, without DNA. The clone table shows 45,000 to 65,000 distinct CDR3 sequences, with the ten largest holding 20% to 25%. Sequencing used memory CD8+ T cells from blood. Receptor source: a human donor in good health. Some clones in this sample may be carry-over from other donors' samples.

This chain connects TRBV5-1 to TRBJ1-2; TCRdb returns TRBD1, unconfirmable since there is no DNA. The CDR3 totals 14 residues. CDR1 is SGHRS and CDR2 is YFSETQ in the germline V gene. CDR3 loop: CASSLTDPRGGYTF.

The gene calls are TRBV7-2 and TRBJ2-5; TCRdb outputs TRBD1, but without DNA this stays unchecked. The V gene's germline CDR1 is SGHTA and CDR2 FQGNSA. This CDR3 comprises 16 residues. The CDR3 reads CASRGQGLVLSETQYF.

The chain employs TRBV28 and TRBJ2-2; TCRdb returns TRBD1, unconfirmable since there is no DNA. There are 16 residues in the CDR3. Germline CDR1 and CDR2: MDHEN and SYDVKM. CDR3 amino acids: CASSFPGRENTGELFF.

This sequence joins TRBV29-1 and TRBJ1-2; checking the TCRdb D call of TRBD1 is not possible without DNA. This CDR3 contains 13 residues. CDR1 is SQVTM and CDR2 is ANQGSEA in the germline V gene. CDR3 protein: CSTDRPSNYGYTF.

This chain uses TRBV4-3 with TRBJ2-7; there is no DNA to check the TCRdb D call of TRBD1. Germline V gene lookup returns CDR1 LGHNA and CDR2 YSLEER. The CDR3 contains 15 residues. CDR3 loop: CASSQDIDRGYEQYF.

The chain uses TRBV7-6 and TRBJ2-1. The CDR3 spans 12 residues. CDR1 and CDR2 from the germline V gene are SGHVS and FNYEAQ. The CDR3 region is CASSRSGDEQFF.

V usage is TRBV29-1 and J usage is TRBJ2-1; the D call from TCRdb, TRBD1, cannot be confirmed without DNA. CDR1 and CDR2 from the germline V gene are SQVTM and ANQGSEA. The CDR3 spans 16 residues. CDR3 protein: CSVDPPGTGVNNEQFF.

J is TRBJ2-7 and V is TRBV11-2. The germline V gene encodes CDR1 SGHAT and CDR2 FQNNGV. The CDR3 is made up of 14 amino acids. CDR3: CASSFGRSSYEQYF.

The chain couples TRBV11-2 to TRBJ2-3; TCRdb selects TRBD1, and the lack of DNA leaves this call unchecked. CDR1 and CDR2 from the germline V gene are SGHAT and FQNNGV. The CDR3 is made up of 17 amino acids. The CDR3 sequence: CASSLSGTGGGTDTQYF.

This chain links TRBV27 with TRBJ1-5; TCRdb's assignment of TRBD1 cannot be checked, as there is no DNA. Germline loops: CDR1 MNHEY, CDR2 SMNVEV (reference sequence). This CDR3 region has 15 residues. This chain's CDR3 is CASSLSVAGVQPQHF.

The genes are TRBV10-3 and TRBJ1-1. This CDR3 region has 17 residues. CDR1 and CDR2 (germline): ENHRY, SYGVKD. CDR3 residues: CAISEIDLETRTLEAFF.

The V gene is TRBV7-9, the J gene TRBJ2-7; TCRdb gives TRBD1 as the D gene, but with no DNA this cannot be confirmed. The CDR3 runs 15 residues. Germline-derived CDR1 and CDR2 are SEHNR and FQNEAQ (reference sequence). The CDR3 reads CASTSGPTGFYEQYF.

The chain links TRBV7-2 to TRBJ2-1; TCRdb reports TRBD1, a call that lacks DNA to check it against. This CDR3 region has 13 residues. CDR1 is SGHTA, CDR2 FQGNSA, per germline. This chain's CDR3 is CASSPTGYNEQFF.

The V and J genes are TRBV7-9 and TRBJ2-2; the D gene TCRdb calls, TRBD1, cannot be checked with no DNA. The V gene's germline CDR1 is SEHNR and CDR2 FQNEAQ (reference sequence). This CDR3 is 16 amino acids long. CDR3 in amino acids: CASSLATGIRSGELFF. The full variable domain, with the rest looked up from reference TRBV7-9 and TRBJ2-2, is DTGVSQNPRHKITKRGQNVTFRCDPISEHNRLYWYRQTLGQGPEFLTYFQNEAQLEKSRLLSDRFSAERPKGSFSTLEIQRTEQGDSAMYLCASSLATGIRSGELFFGEGSRLTVL.

J is TRBJ2-2 and V is TRBV29-1. The length of the CDR3 is 11 residues. Per the germline V gene, CDR1 is SQVTM and CDR2 is ANQGSEA. This CDR3 reads CSGLLPGELFF.

The V and J genes are TRBV20-1 and TRBJ2-1; no DNA is available, so the TRBD2 call from TCRdb remains unchecked. The CDR3 has 16 amino acids. CDR1 and CDR2 from the germline V gene are DFQATT and SNEGSKA (reference sequence). CDR3 in amino acids: CSARRADNSYQTEQFF.

The CDR3 spells CASSFLPLGQWVQETQYF. The chain couples TRBV5-5 to TRBJ2-5; TCRdb's D gene call, TRBD1, goes unchecked for lack of DNA. The CDR3 spans 18 residues. Germline values: CDR1 SGHKS, CDR2 YYEKEE (reference sequence).

The J gene is TRBJ2-1, the V gene TRBV19; TCRdb designates TRBD1, a call that cannot be tested without DNA. Germline V gene sequence: CDR1 LNHDA, CDR2 SQIVND (reference sequence). The CDR3 is 14 amino acids. This CDR3 is CASNPLGTVDEQFF.

The chain employs TRBV30 and TRBJ1-2; lacking DNA, the TRBD1 call made by TCRdb goes unchecked. CDR3 length: 12 amino acids. Germline loops: CDR1 GTSNPN, CDR2 SVGIG (reference sequence). The CDR3 protein is CAWEYGGRGYTF. Full variable domain (outside the CDR3, taken from reference TRBV30 and TRBJ1-2): SQTIHQWPATLVQPVGSPLSLECTVEGTSNPNLYWYRQAAGRGLQLLFYSVGIGQISSEVPQNLSASRPQDRQFILSSKKLLLSDSGFYLCAWEYGGRGYTFGSGTRLTVV.

The gene calls are TRBV7-6 and TRBJ2-5; the D gene TCRdb calls, TRBD1, cannot be checked with no DNA. Germline loops: CDR1 SGHVS, CDR2 FNYEAQ. CDR3 length equals 14 residues. The CDR3 is CASSPQGPGETQYF.